The rows below give T cell receptor beta chains drawn from one sample of a study of OX40 agonist ivuxolimab in advanced cancers. The method was immunoSEQ multiplex PCR; TCRdb's version includes in-frame clones alone and lacks a portion of them. The sample contains about 100,000 clones, about 88% of which appear only once. Sequencing used CD4+ or CD8+ T cells sorted from blood, obtained in a trial of the OX40 agonist ivuxolimab. Every receptor here comes from an adult with an advanced solid tumor such as melanoma, head and neck, liver or kidney cancer. The CDR3 runs from the conserved cysteine through the conserved F or W. Fields, in order: D gene, V gene, J gene, clone size, CDR3 protein, CDR3 DNA. The D gene is left open where the match is weak. Rows may omit the clone size; those that give it use once, few, many or a size class.

-,TRBV30,TRBJ2-7,-,CAWSVGGASYEQYF,TGTGCCTGGAGTGTTGGGGGGGCCTCCTACGAGCAGTACTTC
-,TRBV5-1,TRBJ2-7,-,CASSSGGRYEQYF,TGCGCCAGCAGCTCCGGGGGGCGCTACGAGCAGTACTTC
TRBD1,TRBV10-3,TRBJ2-7,once,CAINRQGVAYEQYF,TGTGCCATCAATCGACAGGGGGTCGCCTACGAGCAGTACTTC
-,TRBV6-6,TRBJ2-1,-,CASTPPASNEQFF,TGTGCCAGCACTCCACCCGCTAGCAATGAGCAGTTCTTC
TRBD2,TRBV25-1,TRBJ2-1,-,CASSPTSGRANEQFF,TGTGCCAGCAGCCCAACTAGCGGGAGGGCCAATGAGCAGTTCTTC
-,TRBV30,TRBJ1-2,-,CAWNGGDYGYTF,TGTGCCTGGAACGGGGGTGACTATGGCTACACCTTC
TRBD1,TRBV6-5,TRBJ2-7,-,CASRQGAREQYF,TGTGCCAGCCGACAGGGGGCAAGGGAGCAGTACTTC
-,TRBV9,TRBJ2-3,-,CASSPPLLTTSTDTQYF,TGTGCCAGCAGCCCCCCTTTGTTGACCACTAGCACAGATACGCAGTATTTT
TRBD2,TRBV7-2,TRBJ2-1,-,CASSLGLADRRYNEQFF,TGTGCCAGCAGCTTAGGACTAGCGGACCGGCGCTACAATGAGCAGTTCTTC
-,TRBV5-4,TRBJ2-2,-,CASSKRTRNTGELFF,TGTGCCAGCAGCAAACGGACCCGGAACACCGGGGAGCTGTTTTTT
-,TRBV28,TRBJ1-2,-,CASSVVGSGGYTF,TGTGCCAGCAGTGTGGTGGGTAGTGGTGGCTACACCTTC
-,TRBV5-1,TRBJ1-4,-,CASSFVGSVPNEKLFF,TGCGCCAGCAGCTTTGTGGGATCAGTACCTAATGAAAAACTGTTTTTT
TRBD2,TRBV11-2,TRBJ2-1,-,CASSLQRGSYNEQFF,TGTGCCAGCAGCTTACAGCGGGGATCCTACAATGAGCAGTTCTTC
-,TRBV6-6,TRBJ1-1,-,CASSSPPEAFF,TGTGCCAGCAGTTCCCCCCCTGAAGCTTTCTTT
TRBD1,TRBV5-4,TRBJ1-1,-,CASSSRLNRGQGLAEAFF,TGTGCCAGCAGCTCCAGGTTGAACAGGGGGCAAGGTCTTGCTGAAGCTTTCTTT
TRBD1,TRBV2,TRBJ2-3,few,CASRKGASTDTQYF,TGTGCCAGCAGGAAGGGGGCTAGCACAGATACGCAGTATTTT
-,TRBV7-9,TRBJ1-2,-,CASSLALSYGYTF,TGTGCCAGCAGCTTAGCGCTAAGCTATGGCTACACCTTC
-,TRBV11-2,TRBJ2-2,-,CASSSVGELFF,TGTGCCAGCAGTTCCGTAGGGGAGCTGTTTTTT
-,TRBV11-2,TRBJ2-5,-,CASSPSGAAGETQYF,TGTGCCAGCAGCCCCTCCGGGGCTGCTGGGGAAACCCAGTACTTC
TRBD1,TRBV6-6,TRBJ2-7,-,CASSSTGGIYEQYF,TGTGCCAGCAGTTCGACAGGGGGCATTTACGAGCAGTACTTC
TRBD2,TRBV18,TRBJ2-7,-,CASSPREGLYEQYF,TGTGCCAGCTCACCAAGGGAGGGGCTCTACGAGCAGTACTTC
TRBD1,TRBV5-8,TRBJ1-6,-,CASGSSRTGRNSPLHF,TGTGCCAGCGGTTCAAGCCGGACAGGGAGAAATTCACCCCTCCACTTT
TRBD1,TRBV27,TRBJ2-7,-,CASKMTGGSYEQYF,TGTGCCAGCAAAATGACAGGGGGTTCCTACGAGCAGTACTTC
-,TRBV5-1,TRBJ1-2,-,CASSLGSGQINYGYTF,TGCGCCAGCAGCTTAGGCAGCGGACAGATTAACTATGGCTACACCTTC
-,TRBV29-1,TRBJ1-1,-,CSITPRVNTEAFF,TGCAGCATCACACCACGGGTGAACACTGAAGCTTTCTTT
-,TRBV20-1,TRBJ2-3,-,CSVIGAQYF,TGCAGTGTGATTGGGGCGCAGTATTTT
-,TRBV7-8,TRBJ2-3,-,CASSLSIGTDTQYF,TGTGCCAGCAGCCTGTCAATCGGTACAGATACGCAGTATTTT
-,TRBV2,TRBJ2-3,once,CASSYQSGSSTDTQYF,TGTGCCAGCAGTTACCAATCGGGATCTAGCACAGATACGCAGTATTTT
-,TRBV5-1,TRBJ1-2,-,CASSSNLVSSGYTF,TGCGCCAGCAGCTCCAACCTGGTGTCTAGTGGCTACACCTTC
-,TRBV6-5,TRBJ1-4,-,CASSRIGYNEKLFF,TGTGCCAGCAGCCGAATCGGTTATAATGAAAAACTGTTTTTT
-,TRBV29-1,TRBJ2-7,-,CSVEFRGEFEQYF,TGCAGCGTTGAATTCCGGGGCGAGTTCGAGCAGTACTTC
-,TRBV2,TRBJ2-7,once,CASSDRVGAYEQYF,TGTGCCAGCAGTGATAGGGTGGGGGCCTACGAGCAGTACTTC
-,TRBV6-5,TRBJ1-5,-,CASSYSWQIGQPQHF,TGTGCCAGCAGTTACTCGTGGCAGATTGGTCAGCCCCAGCATTTT
TRBD2,TRBV5-4,TRBJ2-7,-,CASSLRGGNSYEQYF,TGTGCCAGCAGCTTGCGGGGGGGAAACTCCTACGAGCAGTACTTC
TRBD2,TRBV30,TRBJ2-3,-,CAGGLAGGFTDTQYF,TGTGCCGGGGGACTAGCGGGGGGATTCACAGATACGCAGTATTTT
TRBD2,TRBV6-5,TRBJ2-1,-,CASSYRAPSGYNEQFF,TGTGCCAGCAGTTACCGAGCACCTAGCGGATACAATGAGCAGTTCTTC
TRBD2,TRBV7-9,TRBJ2-5,-,CASSSIGLAGAIQETQYF,TGTGCCAGCAGCTCCATCGGACTAGCGGGAGCCATCCAAGAGACCCAGTACTTC
TRBD2,TRBV7-2,TRBJ2-7,-,CASSSLWAGDPYEQYF,TGTGCCAGCAGCTCGCTTTGGGCGGGGGACCCCTACGAGCAGTACTTC
TRBD1,TRBV5-1,TRBJ1-2,-,CASSLDRGRDGYTF,TGCGCCAGCAGCTTGGACAGGGGTAGGGATGGCTACACCTTC
-,TRBV27,TRBJ1-1,-,CASTPLTGSEAFF,TGTGCCAGCACCCCGCTCACAGGGTCTGAAGCTTTCTTT
-,TRBV19,TRBJ2-6,-,CASSIARDFGANVLTF,TGTGCCAGTAGTATAGCTCGGGACTTTGGGGCCAACGTCCTGACTTTC
-,TRBV20-1,TRBJ2-7,-,CSASPAVVQYF,TGCAGTGCCTCCCCCGCGGTTGTGCAGTACTTC
TRBD1,TRBV19,TRBJ1-4,-,CASSRTGVEKLFF,TGTGCCAGTAGTCGGACAGGGGTTGAAAAACTGTTTTTT
TRBD1,TRBV7-9,TRBJ1-1,-,CASSRTGTPEAFF,TGTGCCAGCAGCCGGACAGGGACCCCTGAAGCTTTCTTT
-,TRBV29-1,TRBJ2-1,-,CSVGHHNEQFF,TGCAGCGTTGGACACCACAATGAGCAGTTCTTC
TRBD1,TRBV19,TRBJ1-1,-,CASRTGNMNTEAFF,TGTGCCAGTAGGACAGGGAACATGAACACTGAAGCTTTCTTT
-,TRBV5-1,TRBJ2-2,once,CASRPAGRNTGELFF,TGCGCCAGCAGGCCAGCCGGGAGGAACACCGGGGAGCTGTTTTTT
-,TRBV6-5,TRBJ2-7,-,CASSSSRGDSYEQYF,TGTGCCAGCAGTTCCTCGAGGGGGGATAGCTACGAGCAGTACTTC
-,TRBV5-4,TRBJ1-1,few,CASSWDTGEAFF,TGTGCCAGCAGCTGGGATACTGGTGAAGCTTTCTTT
-,TRBV6-1,TRBJ1-5,-,CASSVSGGGNQPQHF,TGTGCCAGCAGTGTATCTGGAGGCGGCAATCAGCCCCAGCATTTT
-,TRBV4-2,TRBJ2-1,once,CASSSGEAYNEQFF,TGTGCCAGCAGCTCCGGAGAGGCCTACAATGAGCAGTTCTTC
-,TRBV6-1,TRBJ2-3,-,CAGSEFEGISTDTQYF,TGTGCCGGCAGTGAATTTGAGGGGATCAGCACAGATACGCAGTATTTT
-,TRBV10-2,TRBJ1-1,-,CASRSTPNAEAFF,TGCGCCAGCAGATCCACTCCGAACGCTGAAGCTTTCTTT
-,TRBV10-1,TRBJ2-4,once,CASSDGGSKNIQYF,TGCGCCAGCAGTGACGGGGGTTCCAAAAACATTCAGTACTTC
TRBD2,TRBV4-2,TRBJ2-7,-,CASSQAASSGRLMPYEQYF,TGTGCCAGCAGCCAAGCTGCGTCTAGCGGGAGGTTGATGCCCTACGAGCAGTACTTC
TRBD1,TRBV18,TRBJ2-3,-,CASSPTSRRGQNTDTQYF,TGTGCCAGCTCACCAACCTCCCGCCGGGGACAGAATACAGATACGCAGTATTTT
-,TRBV25-1,TRBJ1-3,-,CASSPARSGNTIYF,TGTGCCAGCAGTCCGGCCCGCTCTGGAAACACCATATATTTT
-,TRBV7-9,TRBJ1-1,-,CASSFTANTEAFF,TGTGCCAGCAGCTTCACAGCGAACACTGAAGCTTTCTTT
TRBD2,TRBV30,TRBJ2-1,-,CAWTGRAYNEQFF,TGTGCCTGGACAGGGAGGGCCTACAATGAGCAGTTCTTC